Below are 6 T cell receptor beta chains sequenced from a single sample in a study of blood T cell repertoires in COVID-19. Clones were read by immunoSEQ multiplex PCR, and TCRdb kept only the in-frame ones, dropping some. The table has 50,000 to 70,000 clones, 75% to 95% seen once; the top ten hold 9% to 9.5%. The material sequenced was peripheral blood. The source of these receptors is a woman over 75 with active COVID-19.

Comments on this clone: Other DNA sequences in the sample encode the same CDR3. The CDR3 nucleotides read TGTGCCAGCTCACCGTCCAGGGACAATGAGCAGTTCTTC. Encoded protein: CASSPSRDNEQFF. The chain joins TRBV18 to TRBJ2-1; the D gene is possibly TRBD1 (5 bases). CDR3 length: 13 residues. The germline gives CDR1 KGHSH, CDR2 LQKENI. Trimming left V 3 bases short and J 5 bases short, with 8 bases between. The full variable domain, in which reference TRBV18 and TRBJ2-1 provide the parts outside the CDR3, is NAGVMQNPRHLVRRRGQEARLRCSPMKGHSHVYWYRQLPEEGLKFMVYLQKENIIDESGMPKERFSAEFPKEGPSILRIQQVVRGDSAAYFCASSPSRDNEQFFGPGTRLTVL.

The chain joins TRBV28 to TRBJ2-3, with D hard to call. V gave up 8 bases and J gave up 0 bases, with 12 bases separating them. The CDR3 consists of 14 residues. Germline CDR1 reads MDHEN; CDR2 reads SYDVKM. For the CDR3, the DNA is TGTGCCAGCCGATTACAGACAAGCACAGATACGCAGTATTTT. The encoded protein is CASRLQTSTDTQYF.

The gene calls are TRBV28 and TRBJ2-3; 9 nucleotides align to TRBD2. With V trimmed by 5 bases and J by 0 bases, 6 bases remained unmatched. The CDR3 is 16 amino acids. Germline loops: CDR1 MDHEN, CDR2 SYDVKM. Written as DNA, the CDR3 is TGTGCCAGCAGTCTCCTAGCGGGGACGAGCACAGATACGCAGTATTTT. Its translation is CASSLLAGTSTDTQYF. Based on the CDR3 plus reference TRBV28 and TRBJ2-3, the full variable domain is DVKVTQSSRYLVKRTGEKVFLECVQDMDHENMFWYRQDPGLGLRLIYFSYDVKMKEKGDIPEGYSVSREKKERFSLILESASTNQTSMYLCASSLLAGTSTDTQYFGPGTRLTVL.

This chain joins TRBV11-3 and TRBJ2-1, with TRBD1 matching over 9 bases. Germline assignment: CDR1 SGHNT and CDR2 YENEEA. The CDR3 has 15 amino acids. V shed 2 bases and J 2 bases; nucleotides not matched to a gene: 1. Here the CDR3 DNA reads TGTGCCAGCAGCTTAACAGGGGGCGCCTACAATGAGCAGTTCTTC. This gives the protein CASSLTGGAYNEQFF.

The chain carries TRBV5-8 and TRBJ2-1, with D possibly TRBD2 on 6 matching bases. The germline gives CDR1 SGHTS, CDR2 YDEGEE. This CDR3 is built from 17 residues. V was trimmed by 7 bases and J by 0 bases, leaving 20 bases between them. The DNA of the CDR3 is TGTGCCAGCGGAATCACTAGCTGGACGAGCTCCTACAATGAGCAGTTCTTC. Amino acids: CASGITSWTSSYNEQFF.

The chain uses TRBV18 and TRBJ2-1; 10 nucleotides line up with TRBD1. The J segment lost 2 bases and the V segment lost 6 bases, leaving 7 bases of the junction unmatched. The CDR3 has 16 residues. The germline CDR1 and CDR2 sequences are KGHSH and LQKENI. CDR3 DNA: TGTGCCAGCTCCCTACTTGGGACAGGGGCCTACAATGAGCAGTTCTTC. This encodes CASSLLGTGAYNEQFF.